Following are 18 T cell receptor beta chains from one sample sequenced in a study of CD8 T cells in Susac syndrome (dated by TCRdb to the late 2010s). The receptor library was made with the immunoSEQ multiplex PCR assay. RNA was extracted using the RNeasy kit, and roughly 0.45 to 1 microgram was reverse transcribed with random hexamers. In-frame beta chains were kept once TCRdb had trimmed the public reads at Q25 with fastp and called clones with MiXCR. One record per CDR3 amino acid sequence lists the most common genes and DNA. For this sample the table gives 110,000 to 150,000 distinct CDR3 sequences, of which approximately 94% were detected only once. The ten most abundant clones make up 0.075% to 0.09% of the sample. Sequenced material: CD4+ T cells from PBMCs. These receptors originate from a human donor with Susac syndrome.

This chain uses TRBV12-3 or TRBV12-4 with TRBJ1-1, with a possible D match to TRBD1 (5 bases). CDR3 length equals 13 residues. V was cut by 7 bases and J by 1 base, with 10 bases left in between. The CDR3 sequence: CASTYQGNTEAFF. The CDR3 bases are TGTGCCAGCACTTACCAGGGGAACACTGAAGCTTTCTTT.

The chain combines TRBV3-1 with TRBJ2-2; 7 bases map to TRBD2. The J segment lost 2 bases and the V segment lost 1 base, leaving 7 bases of the junction unmatched. This CDR3 has 17 amino acids. In germline, CDR1 is LGHDT, CDR2 YNNKEL (reference sequence). The CDR3 DNA reads TGTGCCAGCAGCCAAGTGGCCAGCGGGATTAACACCGGGGAGCTGTTTTTT. Its protein is CASSQVASGINTGELFF.

V gene TRBV29-1 combines with J gene TRBJ1-2; 11 bases match TRBD1. CDR3 length: 12 residues. J lost 8 bases, V lost 5 bases, and 4 bases had no gene match. CDR1 is SQVTM and CDR2 is ANQGSEA in the germline V gene. The CDR3 sequence: CSVRTGGSGYTF. CDR3 DNA: TGCAGCGTTAGGACAGGGGGCAGCGGCTACACCTTC.

This clonotype occurred a few times. This chain joins TRBV20-1 and TRBJ2-7; 11 nucleotides match TRBD1. Germline V gene lookup returns CDR1 DFQATT and CDR2 SNEGSKA (reference sequence). V shed 3 bases and J 4 bases; nucleotides not matched to a gene: 2. This CDR3 is 13 amino acids long. The chain's CDR3 is CSASRDRGYEQYF. For the CDR3, the DNA is TGCAGTGCTAGCCGGGACAGGGGGTACGAGCAGTACTTC.

In this sample, this clonotype turned up once. The chain combines TRBV20-1 with TRBJ2-2, with TRBD1 matching over 10 bases. This CDR3 spans 15 amino acids. Germline V lookup: CDR1 DFQATT, CDR2 SNEGSKA (reference sequence). With 6 bases clipped from V and 3 bases from J, the junction kept 7 bases outside the gene matches. Here the CDR3 DNA reads TGCAGTGCCCGACAGGGGGCGGTTGACACCGGGGAGCTGTTTTTT. Translating gives CSARQGAVDTGELFF.

This chain links TRBV12-3 or TRBV12-4 with TRBJ2-7; TRBD2 is a possible D gene (5 bases). V lost 6 bases, J lost 3 bases, and 21 bases lay in between. The CDR3 runs to 16 residues. CDR3 residues: CASSPHSRGLLYEQYF. The CDR3 region has the DNA TGTGCCAGCAGCCCCCATAGCCGGGGTCTACTCTACGAGCAGTACTTC.

This CDR3 reads CASSYLGREAFF. CDR3 sequence (DNA): TGTGCCAGCAGTTACTTAGGGAGGGAAGCTTTCTTT. The chain uses TRBV6-5 and TRBJ1-1; D not certain. The germline V gene encodes CDR1 MNHEY and CDR2 SVGAGI. The CDR3 runs to 12 residues. Between the trimmed V and J ends, which lost 1 base and 8 bases, there was a span of 8 bases.

The gene calls are TRBV15 and TRBJ2-7; tentatively, D is TRBD2 (5 bases). Trimming took 2 bases from V and 7 from J, leaving 9 bases between them. The CDR3 runs to 12 residues. The germline V gene encodes CDR1 LNHNV and CDR2 YYDKDF (reference sequence). CDR3 protein: CATSRPGGEQYF. CDR3 sequence (DNA): TGTGCCACCAGCAGACCGGGCGGGGAGCAGTACTTC.

The chain joins TRBV11-2 to TRBJ2-3; 7 bases are shared with TRBD2. Germline V gene sequence: CDR1 SGHAT, CDR2 FQNNGV. This CDR3 spans 13 amino acids. V lost 7 bases to trimming and J lost 10 bases; unmatched junction nucleotides: 11. In DNA form, the CDR3 reads TGTGCCAGCACTTGGGCGGGGGAGTCGGCGCAGTATTTT. Its translation is CASTWAGESAQYF.

The chain joins TRBV12-3 or TRBV12-4 to TRBJ1-2, with no clear D. The CDR3 extends over 14 amino acids. Trimming removed 6 bases from V and 4 bases from J, with 15 bases in between. The CDR3 spells CASRARDGPYGYTF. CDR3 DNA sequence: TGTGCCAGCAGGGCCCGAGACGGGCCCTATGGCTACACCTTC.

This clonotype has a single count. The rearrangement links TRBV5-6 to TRBJ2-5; 7 bases agree with TRBD1. Germline V gene data show CDR1 as SGHDT and CDR2 as YYEEEE. The V gene end was trimmed by 4 bases and the J gene end by 3 bases; junction bases not matched to a gene: 3. The CDR3 covers 13 residues. The CDR3 loop reads CASSADRKETQYF. Written as DNA, the CDR3 is TGTGCCAGCAGCGCGGACAGGAAAGAGACCCAGTACTTC.

The V gene is TRBV28, the J gene TRBJ2-5; no definite D call. Trimming removed 5 bases from V and 7 bases from J, with 17 bases in between. Germline CDR1 reads MDHEN; CDR2 reads SYDVKM. CDR3 size: 14 residues. CDR3 amino acids: CASSPPGIPRTQYF. Written as DNA, the CDR3 is TGTGCCAGCAGTCCCCCGGGCATCCCGAGGACCCAGTACTTC.

The rearrangement uses TRBV5-4 and TRBJ2-6, with no clear D. The ends were cut back, 2 bases at V and 1 base at J, with 10 bases in the middle. This CDR3 is 16 amino acids long. The germline V gene has CDR1 SGHNT and CDR2 YYREEE (reference sequence). The CDR3 loop is CASSFGTVSGANVLTF. The CDR3 bases are TGTGCCAGCAGCTTCGGTACCGTATCTGGGGCCAACGTCCTGACTTTC. The full variable domain, rest sourced from reference TRBV5-4 and TRBJ2-6, is ETGVTQSPTHLIKTRGQQVTLRCSSQSGHNTVSWYQQALGQGPQFIFQYYREEENGRGNFPPRFSGLQFPNYSSELNVNALELDDSALYLCASSFGTVSGANVLTFGAGSRLTVL.

The chain combines TRBV19 with TRBJ1-1; D is ambiguous. Deletions cut 7 bases from V and 7 bases from J, with 10 bases between. CDR1 LNHDA and CDR2 SQIVND come from the germline V gene (reference sequence). The CDR3 runs 11 residues. The CDR3 nucleotides are TGTGCCAGTAAGATCGAGTTTGAAGCTTTCTTT. Translation gives CASKIEFEAFF.

The rearrangement uses TRBV6-2 or TRBV6-3 and TRBJ2-7; 11 nucleotides agree with TRBD2. The V segment lost 3 bases and the J segment 6 bases; nucleotides outside the gene matches: 10. This CDR3 contains 16 residues. Germline CDR1 and CDR2: MNHEY and SVGEGT. For the CDR3, the DNA is TGTGCCAGCAGTTATATTACTCGACTAGCGGGACGCGAGCAGTACTTC. Protein: CASSYITRLAGREQYF.

The chain combines TRBV5-8 with TRBJ2-5; a possible D gene is TRBD2 (5 bases). Trimming took off 4 bases at V and 3 bases at J, with 19 bases between the two ends. The germline V gene has CDR1 SGHTS and CDR2 YDEGEE. The CDR3 extends over 16 amino acids. CDR3 coding DNA: TGTGCCAGCAGCCAGAGGGTCGGGCCAAGGAAAGAGACCCAGTACTTC. Protein product: CASSQRVGPRKETQYF.

This clonotype was counted once. The genes are TRBV20-1 and TRBJ1-1; TRBD1 matches at 7 bases. This CDR3 is built from 13 residues. The V gene end was trimmed by 6 bases and the J gene end by 1 base; junction bases not matched to a gene: 5. Germline assignment: CDR1 DFQATT and CDR2 SNEGSKA (reference sequence). In DNA, the CDR3 is TGCAGTGCGGTGGGACAGCCGAACACTGAAGCTTTCTTT. Encoded protein: CSAVGQPNTEAFF.

This chain uses TRBV5-6 with TRBJ2-2; 7 bases align to TRBD1. This CDR3 is 13 amino acids long. Germline CDR1 SGHDT, CDR2 YYEEEE. V was pared by 0 bases and J by 12 bases, with 5 bases of the junction left unmatched. CDR3 nucleotides: TGTGCCAGCAGCTTGGCCCTACAGGGGAAGCTGTTTTTT. Protein: CASSLALQGKLFF.